One TCR beta chain is described in this entry. In the authors' workflow: From reference gene primer amplification, estimates of nucleated cell counts were derived. Sequenced by immunoSEQ multiplex PCR; TCRdb stores in-frame clones only, minus some. The V and J calls and clone size come from that table; D and trimming were worked out from the DNA. Altogether 150,000 to 200,000 clones are present, about four fifths being singletons, with the ten largest covering around 10%. This sample was included in a study of blood T cell repertoires in COVID-19. Study-wide background: The United States, Italy and Spain provided the acute and convalescent COVID-19 samples.

Looked up from germline, CDR1 is GTSNPN and CDR2 is SVGIG (reference sequence). There are 14 residues in the CDR3. Trimming took off 5 bases at V and 1 base at J, with 14 bases between the two ends. The sequenced material came from peripheral blood. V is TRBV30 and J is TRBJ1-2; D possibly corresponds to TRBD1 (6 bases). This TCR came from a woman aged 40 to 50 with COVID-19, enrolled during active disease. The CDR3 spells CAWQGHDLNYGYTF. The CDR3 nucleotides are TGTGCCTGGCAGGGGCACGACCTTAACTATGGCTACACCTTC.